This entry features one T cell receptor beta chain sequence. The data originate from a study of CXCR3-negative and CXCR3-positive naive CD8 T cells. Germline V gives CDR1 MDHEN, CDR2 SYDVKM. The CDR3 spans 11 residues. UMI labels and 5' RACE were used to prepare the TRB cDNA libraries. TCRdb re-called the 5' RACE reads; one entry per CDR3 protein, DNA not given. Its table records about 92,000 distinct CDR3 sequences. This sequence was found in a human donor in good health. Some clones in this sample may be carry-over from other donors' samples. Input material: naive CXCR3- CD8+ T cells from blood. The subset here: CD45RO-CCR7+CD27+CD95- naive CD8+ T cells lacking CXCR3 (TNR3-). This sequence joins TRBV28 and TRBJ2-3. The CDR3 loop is CASSLGGTQYF.